The next 18 T cell receptor beta chains were all read from a single sample in a study of regulatory T cells in long-lasting Graves disease. Time point described: persistent/refractory GD, antithyroid drugs over 5 years with positive TRAb. Isolated PBMC RNA provided the starting material for the TCR library. Assembly of TCR beta libraries relied on iRepertoire HTBI primers together with Arm-PCR of CDR3 regions. TCRdb ran MiXCR on the multiplex PCR reads and lists one entry per CDR3 protein. The sample shows fewer than 600,000 distinct CDR3 sequences, around a fifth of them seen only once. This specimen was peripheral blood mononuclear cells (PBMCs), taken when the disease was refractory, from a patient treated with antithyroid drugs. The receptor set was obtained from a female donor with Graves disease.

This clonotype has more than one count but fewer than ten. CDR3 in amino acids: CASSDLEQGSPQHF. The CDR3 region has the DNA TGTGCCAGCAGCGACCTCGAGCAGGGAAGCCCCCAGCATTTT. The rearrangement links TRBV7-9 to TRBJ1-5; maybe TRBD1 (5 bases). Germline V gives CDR1 SEHNR, CDR2 FQNEAQ (reference sequence). V lost 5 bases, J lost 10 bases, and 18 bases lay in between. The CDR3 has 14 amino acids. Together with reference TRBV7-9 and TRBJ1-5, the CDR3 gives the full variable domain: DTGVSQNPRHKITKRGQNVTFRCDPISEHNRLYWYRQTLGQGPEFLTYFQNEAQLEKSRLLSDRFSAERPKGSFSTLEIQRTEQGDSAMYLCASSDLEQGSPQHFGDGTRLSIL.

This chain connects TRBV7-2 to TRBJ2-7; 11 bases map to TRBD2. Per germline, CDR1 SGHTA and CDR2 FQGNSA. This CDR3 comprises 14 residues. Germline trimming cut 5 bases from V and 7 bases from J; bases unmatched to any gene: 7. CDR3 sequence (DNA): TGTGCCAGCAGCCCGGGACTAGCGGACGGGGAGCAGTACTTC. It translates to CASSPGLADGEQYF.

This clonotype was picked up many times. The J gene is TRBJ2-5, the V gene TRBV4-1; D could derive from TRBD1 or TRBD2 (6 bases each). The CDR3 is made up of 14 amino acids. Germline lookup yields CDR1 MGHRA and CDR2 YSYEKL. V was pared by 5 bases and J by 4 bases, with 14 bases between. The CDR3 DNA reads TGCGCCAGCAGCGAAGGGGGAGGCGGAGAGACCCAGTACTTC. It codes for CASSEGGGGETQYF.

This clonotype was seen a few times. The chain is built from TRBV10-2 and TRBJ1-3, with a possible D match to TRBD1 (6 bases). This CDR3 comprises 16 residues. Germline CDR1 and CDR2: WSHSY and SAAADI. Between the trimmed V and J ends, which lost 6 bases and 0 bases, there was a span of 15 bases. As DNA, the CDR3 is TGCGCCAGCAGCCAAGGACAGACCTACTCTGGAAACACCATATATTTT. Residues: CASSQGQTYSGNTIYF.

This clonotype was seen at least ten times. The chain carries TRBV29-1 and TRBJ2-5, with D possibly TRBD1 on 6 matching bases. Germline CDR1 is SQVTM and CDR2 is ANQGSEA. V was pared by 2 bases and J by 5 bases, with 15 bases between. The CDR3 runs to 14 residues. CDR3 protein: CSVEMNRAAETQYF. CDR3 in DNA: TGCAGCGTTGAAATGAACAGGGCCGCGGAGACCCAGTACTTC.

The chain uses TRBV12-3 or TRBV12-4 and TRBJ2-5, with 8 bases matching TRBD2. The CDR3 extends over 14 amino acids. The V segment lost 7 bases and the J segment 2 bases; nucleotides outside the gene matches: 6. CDR3 sequence (DNA): TGTGCCAGCAACCCCGGGGGGGAACAAGAGACCCAGTACTTC. Translation: CASNPGGEQETQYF.

This clonotype has ten or more counts. The chain joins TRBV6-2 or TRBV6-3 to TRBJ1-1, with 8 positions matching TRBD1. The germline gives CDR1 MNHEY, CDR2 SVGEGT. This CDR3 is built from 12 residues. The trim removed 4 bases at V and 6 bases at J, leaving 1 base unmatched. This chain's CDR3 is CASSSGGAEAFF. CDR3 nucleotide sequence: TGTGCCAGCAGTTCAGGGGGCGCTGAAGCTTTCTTT.

The chain carries TRBV19 and TRBJ2-7; 7 nucleotides match TRBD2. Germline loops: CDR1 LNHDA, CDR2 SQIVND (reference sequence). The CDR3 runs to 13 residues. Trimming removed 3 bases from V and 3 bases from J; junction bases left unmatched: 2. CDR3 protein: CASSIQRDYEQYF. Here the CDR3 DNA reads TGTGCCAGTAGTATTCAGCGGGACTACGAGCAGTACTTC.

This clonotype was counted between two and nine times. The V and J genes are TRBV12-3 or TRBV12-4 and TRBJ2-2, with 7 bases aligning to TRBD2. V trimming: 6 bases; J trimming: 0 bases; junction bases outside the gene matches: 4. This CDR3 is built from 15 residues. CDR3 DNA sequence: TGTGCCAGCAGCAGACTAGCAACGAACACCGGGGAGCTGTTTTTT. Translation gives CASSRLATNTGELFF.

The sample holds many counts of this clonotype. This chain connects TRBV2 to TRBJ2-7; 8 bases line up with TRBD1. Trimming at V came to 3 bases and at J to 5 bases, leaving 15 bases not matched to a gene. Germline V gene lookup returns CDR1 SNHLY and CDR2 FYNNEI. The CDR3 is 17 residues long. The chain's CDR3 is CASSDRTGLVGSDEQYF. The CDR3 DNA follows: TGTGCCAGCAGTGATCGGACAGGGCTGGTTGGGAGCGACGAGCAGTACTTC.

This chain joins TRBV12-3 or TRBV12-4 and TRBJ1-5, with 7 bases matching TRBD1. V gave up 3 bases and J gave up 7 bases; unmatched junction bases: 9. The CDR3 loop spans 15 amino acids. The CDR3: CASSFLGTEGQPQHF. CDR3 nucleotides: TGTGCCAGCAGTTTTCTTGGGACAGAAGGCCAGCCCCAGCATTTT.

Many counts were recorded for this clonotype. The chain joins TRBV6-1 to TRBJ1-1; D not certain. The CDR3 has 13 residues. V lost 5 bases and J lost 1, with 8 bases in between. Germline CDR1 MNHNS, CDR2 SASEGT. The CDR3 sequence is CASSHEWNTEAFF. DNA of the CDR3: TGTGCCAGCAGTCACGAGTGGAACACTGAAGCTTTCTTT.

This clonotype was detected only a few times. CDR3 loop: CASSPSGGGASYEQYF. In DNA form, the CDR3 reads TGTGCCAGCAGCCCAAGCGGAGGGGGGGCATCCTACGAGCAGTACTTC. The chain employs TRBV7-2 and TRBJ2-7; tentatively, D is TRBD2 (7 bases). The ends were cut back, 5 bases at V and 1 base at J, with 18 bases in the middle. This CDR3 is 16 amino acids long. CDR1 and CDR2 from the germline V gene are SGHTA and FQGNSA.

In this sample, this clonotype turned up many times. The chain carries TRBV3-1 and TRBJ2-2, with D perhaps assigned TRBD1 or TRBD2 (5 bases each). The germline V and J ends were trimmed by 6 bases and 1 base, with 9 bases remaining between them. The CDR3 has 14 amino acids. From germline, CDR1 is LGHDT and CDR2 YNNKEL (reference sequence). The CDR3 DNA is TGTGCCAGCAGTCGGGGACGGAACACCGGGGAGCTGTTTTTT. Amino acids: CASSRGRNTGELFF.

This clonotype turned up a few times. The CDR3 here is CRTPRGNTEAFF. Written as DNA, the CDR3 is TGCAGGACCCCCCGGGGGAACACTGAAGCTTTCTTT. The chain uses TRBV20-1 and TRBJ1-1; D is undetermined. The CDR3 has 12 residues. Per germline, CDR1 DFQATT and CDR2 SNEGSKA (reference sequence).

This clonotype has ten or more counts. J is TRBJ2-7 and V is TRBV6-4, with D maybe TRBD2 (6 bases). Trimming took 9 bases from V and 1 from J, leaving 22 bases between them. In germline, CDR1 is MRHNA, CDR2 SNTAGT. CDR3 length: 16 amino acids. CDR3: CARGASRGAKSYEQYF. CDR3 nucleotide sequence: TGTGCCAGGGGTGCCTCGCGGGGTGCGAAGTCCTACGAGCAGTACTTC.

CDR3 loop: CASSPRGYIEQYF. In nucleotides, the CDR3 is TGTGCCAGCAGCCCACGCGGATATATCGAGCAGTACTTC. The V gene is TRBV13, the J gene TRBJ2-7, with no clear D. The germline CDR1 and CDR2 sequences are PRHDT and FYEKMQ (reference sequence). The V and J ends lost 5 bases and 6 bases respectively, with 14 bases between them. The CDR3 spans 13 residues.

This clonotype was seen only a few times. J is TRBJ2-3 and V is TRBV25-1; the D gene is possibly TRBD2 (6 bases). The CDR3 is made up of 15 amino acids. Per the germline V gene, CDR1 is MGHDK and CDR2 is SYGVNS. Trimming cost V 3 bases and J 3 bases, with 13 bases left between them. The CDR3 reads CASSDTSGLTDTQYF. As DNA, the CDR3 is TGTGCCAGCAGTGACACCTCGGGACTTACAGATACGCAGTATTTT.